A selection of T cell receptor beta chains follows, all from one sample in a study of cytomegalovirus exposure and HLA in healthy donors. Profiled with immunoSEQ multiplex PCR; TCRdb holds only in-frame clones, not every one. The sample comprises around 150,000 clones, around two thirds of which are singletons, and less than 2.5% rests with the top ten. Sequenced: PBMCs. The receptor source for this set is a woman aged 35 to 49 in good health and CMV-seronegative. CDR3s include the opening cysteine and the closing phenylalanine or tryptophan. Each record gives: V gene, clone size, CDR3 length, J gene, D gene, CDR3 DNA, CDR3 protein. A D gene is named only where the DNA matches it firmly. Clone size is stated in some rows and not others, as once, few, many or a class when expanded.

V gene: TRBV9
clone size: .
CDR3 length: 14
J gene: TRBJ1-2
D gene: .
CDR3 DNA: TGTGCCAGCAGCGTAGGAACAGGGAACTATGGCTACACCTTC
CDR3 protein: CASSVGTGNYGYTF

V gene: TRBV28
clone size: .
CDR3 length: 14
J gene: TRBJ1-5
D gene: .
CDR3 DNA: TGTGCCAGCACCTCCGCAATGGCTAATCAGCCCCAGCATTTT
CDR3 protein: CASTSAMANQPQHF

V gene: TRBV19
clone size: .
CDR3 length: 16
J gene: TRBJ1-4
D gene: TRBD1
CDR3 DNA: TGTGCCAGTAGTGACAGGGGGCGAGGGACTAATGAAAAACTGTTTTTT
CDR3 protein: CASSDRGRGTNEKLFF

V gene: TRBV19
clone size: .
CDR3 length: 15
J gene: TRBJ2-3
D gene: TRBD1
CDR3 DNA: TGTGCCAGTAGTAAAACGGGACAGGTTGCAGATACGCAGTATTTT
CDR3 protein: CASSKTGQVADTQYF

V gene: TRBV9
clone size: few
CDR3 length: 14
J gene: TRBJ2-7
D gene: TRBD2
CDR3 DNA: TGTGCCAGCAGCGTAGGTGGGGGGGCCTACGAGCAGTACTTC
CDR3 protein: CASSVGGGAYEQYF

V gene: TRBV6-4
clone size: .
CDR3 length: 20
J gene: TRBJ2-6
D gene: .
CDR3 DNA: TGTGCCAGCGACGAGCTCCCTAAACAGGGAAACAAGACTGGGGCCAACGTCCTGACTTTC
CDR3 protein: CASDELPKQGNKTGANVLTF

V gene: TRBV7-9
clone size: .
CDR3 length: 13
J gene: TRBJ1-1
D gene: .
CDR3 DNA: TGTGCCAGCAGCTTAGGAGAGACAGGTTCGGGTTTCTTT
CDR3 protein: CASSLGETGSGFF

V gene: TRBV7-6
clone size: .
CDR3 length: 14
J gene: TRBJ1-1
D gene: .
CDR3 DNA: TGTGCCAGCAGCTTAGGGGGGGGGAGCACTGAAGCTTTCTTT
CDR3 protein: CASSLGGGSTEAFF

V gene: TRBV27
clone size: .
CDR3 length: 14
J gene: TRBJ1-1
D gene: .
CDR3 DNA: TGTGCCAGCGCTCTAGGCGGACGGGGAACTGAAGCTTTCTTT
CDR3 protein: CASALGGRGTEAFF

V gene: TRBV4-3
clone size: .
CDR3 length: 14
J gene: TRBJ1-6
D gene: .
CDR3 DNA: TGCGCCAGCAGCCAAGAACTGATCAATTCACCCCTCCACTTT
CDR3 protein: CASSQELINSPLHF

V gene: TRBV30
clone size: few
CDR3 length: 15
J gene: TRBJ1-5
D gene: TRBD1
CDR3 DNA: TGTGCCTGGAGGGGAGGACAGGTCCGCAATCAGCCCCAGCATTTT
CDR3 protein: CAWRGGQVRNQPQHF

V gene: TRBV4-3
clone size: .
CDR3 length: 19
J gene: TRBJ2-6
D gene: TRBD1
CDR3 DNA: TGCGCCAGCAGCCAAGAGGCCCCCGACAGGGGGTATGGGGCCAACGTCCTGACTTTC
CDR3 protein: CASSQEAPDRGYGANVLTF

V gene: TRBV6-5
clone size: .
CDR3 length: 13
J gene: TRBJ1-5
D gene: .
CDR3 DNA: TGTGCCAGCAGTTCACGGGGGGATCAGCCCCAGCATTTT
CDR3 protein: CASSSRGDQPQHF

V gene: TRBV9
clone size: .
CDR3 length: 15
J gene: TRBJ1-3
D gene: TRBD1
CDR3 DNA: TGTGCCAGCAGCGTAGGGGACAGCTCTGGAAACACCATATATTTT
CDR3 protein: CASSVGDSSGNTIYF

V gene: TRBV7-7
clone size: .
CDR3 length: 15
J gene: TRBJ2-3
D gene: TRBD1
CDR3 DNA: TGTGCCAGCAGCCCGGGACAGGGGAAGGCCGATACGCAGTATTTT
CDR3 protein: CASSPGQGKADTQYF

V gene: TRBV7-6
clone size: .
CDR3 length: 16
J gene: TRBJ2-3
D gene: TRBD2
CDR3 DNA: TGTGCCAGCAGCTCGCCGGGGGGGGCTGACACAGATACGCAGTATTTT
CDR3 protein: CASSSPGGADTDTQYF

V gene: TRBV2
clone size: .
CDR3 length: 14
J gene: TRBJ1-5
D gene: TRBD1
CDR3 DNA: TGTGCCACCGGACAGGGGGCGAAAAATCAGCCCCAGCATTTT
CDR3 protein: CATGQGAKNQPQHF

V gene: TRBV11-2
clone size: once
CDR3 length: 14
J gene: TRBJ1-1
D gene: .
CDR3 DNA: TGTGCCAGCAGCTTAGCAAACAGCCAATTTGCAGCTTTCTTT
CDR3 protein: CASSLANSQFAAFF

V gene: TRBV5-6
clone size: .
CDR3 length: 14
J gene: TRBJ2-7
D gene: .
CDR3 DNA: TGTGCCAGCAGCTGGGCCGGTGGGCCTTACGAGCAGTACTTC
CDR3 protein: CASSWAGGPYEQYF

V gene: TRBV6-5
clone size: few
CDR3 length: 12
J gene: TRBJ1-2
D gene: .
CDR3 DNA: TGTGCCAGCAGTAGCGAAGGCTATGGCTACACCTTC
CDR3 protein: CASSSEGYGYTF